The clone carrying this T cell receptor (beta chain) was seen at least ten times. Its cognate antigen is unknown. Amplification yielded TCR beta CDR3 regions, with RNA transcripts as the source. RT-PCR in the first round (using the HTBI primer set) targeted the TCR CDR3. TCRdb reanalysed the multiplex PCR reads using MiXCR and keeps one entry per CDR3 protein. There are about 250,000 distinct CDR3 sequences in the sample; around 26% occur only once, and around 32% lies in the top ten. The CDR3 length is 13 residues. The germline V gene encodes CDR1 KGHSH and CDR2 LQKENI. The V and J ends lost 6 bases and 1 base respectively, with 10 bases between them. The sample originates from a study of T cells in Graves' hyperthyroidism and ophthalmopathy. Findings and caveats of the study: A model using 13 V-J features told ophthalmopathy apart from stable hyperthyroidism.

The chain has TRBV18 and TRBJ2-7; perhaps TRBD1 as D (6 bases). This sequence originates from a woman in her forties with Graves' ophthalmopathy. The sample was blood. The CDR3 loop reads CASSHDRSYEQYF. The DNA for the CDR3 is TGTGCCAGCTCCCACGACAGGTCCTACGAGCAGTACTTC. The entire variable domain, with the rest obtained from reference TRBV18 and TRBJ2-7, is as follows: NAGVMQNPRHLVRRRGQEARLRCSPMKGHSHVYWYRQLPEEGLKFMVYLQKENIIDESGMPKERFSAEFPKEGPSILRIQQVVRGDSAAYFCASSHDRSYEQYFGPGTRLTVT.